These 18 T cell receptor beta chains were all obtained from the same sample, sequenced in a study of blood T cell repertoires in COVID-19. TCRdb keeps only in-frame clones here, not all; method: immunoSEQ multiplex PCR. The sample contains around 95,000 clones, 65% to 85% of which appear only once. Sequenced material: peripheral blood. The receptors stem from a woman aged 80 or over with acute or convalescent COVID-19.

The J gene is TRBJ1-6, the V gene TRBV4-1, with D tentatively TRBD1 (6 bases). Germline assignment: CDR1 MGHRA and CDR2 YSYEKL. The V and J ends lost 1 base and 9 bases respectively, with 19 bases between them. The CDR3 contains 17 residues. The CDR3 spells CASSQGPGQLGGSPLHF. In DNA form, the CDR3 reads TGCGCCAGCAGCCAAGGACCAGGACAGCTCGGCGGTTCACCCCTCCACTTT.

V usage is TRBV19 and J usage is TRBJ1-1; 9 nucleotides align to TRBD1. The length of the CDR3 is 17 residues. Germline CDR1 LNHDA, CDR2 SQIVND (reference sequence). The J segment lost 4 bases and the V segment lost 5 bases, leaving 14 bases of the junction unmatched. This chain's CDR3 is CASSLTPPGQGSTEAFF. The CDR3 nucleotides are TGTGCCAGTAGTTTAACCCCACCGGGACAGGGTAGCACTGAAGCTTTCTTT.

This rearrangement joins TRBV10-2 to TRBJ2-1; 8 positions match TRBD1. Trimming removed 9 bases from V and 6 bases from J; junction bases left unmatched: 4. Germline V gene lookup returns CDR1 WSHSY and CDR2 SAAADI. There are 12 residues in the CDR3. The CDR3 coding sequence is TGCGCCAGTTTGGACAGGGTCAATGAGCAGTTCTTC. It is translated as CASLDRVNEQFF.

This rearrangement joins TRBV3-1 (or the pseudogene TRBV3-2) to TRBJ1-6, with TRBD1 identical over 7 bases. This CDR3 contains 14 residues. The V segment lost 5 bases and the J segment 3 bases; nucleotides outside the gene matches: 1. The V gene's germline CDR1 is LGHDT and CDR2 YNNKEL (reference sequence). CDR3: CASSGQVYNSPLHF. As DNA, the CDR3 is TGTGCCAGCAGCGGACAGGTCTATAATTCACCCCTCCACTTT.

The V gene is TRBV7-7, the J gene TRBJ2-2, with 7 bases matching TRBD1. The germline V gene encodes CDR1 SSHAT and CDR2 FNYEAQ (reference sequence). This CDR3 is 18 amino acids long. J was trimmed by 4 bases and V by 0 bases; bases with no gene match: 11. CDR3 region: CASSLAIGAGGTTGELFF. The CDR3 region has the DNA TGTGCCAGCAGCTTAGCTATCGGGGCAGGGGGAACCACCGGGGAGCTGTTTTTT.

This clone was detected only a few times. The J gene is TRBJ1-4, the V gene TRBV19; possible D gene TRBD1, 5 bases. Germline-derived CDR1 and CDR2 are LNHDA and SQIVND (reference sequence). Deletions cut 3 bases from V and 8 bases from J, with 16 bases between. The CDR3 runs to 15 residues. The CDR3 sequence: CASSIGGTSREKLFF. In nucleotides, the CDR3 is TGTGCCAGTAGTATCGGGGGAACCTCCCGGGAAAAACTGTTTTTT.

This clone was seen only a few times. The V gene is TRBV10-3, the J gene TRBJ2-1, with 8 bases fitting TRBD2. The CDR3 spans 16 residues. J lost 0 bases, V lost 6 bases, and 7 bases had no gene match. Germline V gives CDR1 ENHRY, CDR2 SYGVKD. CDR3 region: CAISAGLGSSYNEQFF. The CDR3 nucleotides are TGTGCCATCAGCGCGGGACTAGGAAGCTCCTACAATGAGCAGTTCTTC.

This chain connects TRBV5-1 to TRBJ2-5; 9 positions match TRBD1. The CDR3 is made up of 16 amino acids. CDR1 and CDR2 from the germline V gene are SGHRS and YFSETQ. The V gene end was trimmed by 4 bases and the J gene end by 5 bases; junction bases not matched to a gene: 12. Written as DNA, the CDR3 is TGCGCCAGCAGCCCTTCCGGGACAGGGAAGGGGGAGACCCAGTACTTC. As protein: CASSPSGTGKGETQYF.

CDR3 DNA: TGTGCCAGCAGCTTGAGATCTGGGGCCAACGTCCTGACTTTC. Its translation: CASSLRSGANVLTF. This chain connects TRBV13 to TRBJ2-6; no clear D. The CDR3 covers 14 residues. Germline V lookup: CDR1 PRHDT, CDR2 FYEKMQ (reference sequence). The V end was cut by 3 bases, the J end by 1 base, with 4 bases between.

Here the CDR3 reads CASSLFGGQETQYF. CDR3 sequence (DNA): TGCGCCAGCAGCTTGTTCGGGGGTCAAGAGACCCAGTACTTC. This chain joins TRBV5-1 and TRBJ2-5, with D maybe TRBD2 (6 bases). The CDR3 runs 14 residues. Germline V gives CDR1 SGHRS, CDR2 YFSETQ. V dropped 1 base and J dropped 2 bases, with 9 bases sitting between them.

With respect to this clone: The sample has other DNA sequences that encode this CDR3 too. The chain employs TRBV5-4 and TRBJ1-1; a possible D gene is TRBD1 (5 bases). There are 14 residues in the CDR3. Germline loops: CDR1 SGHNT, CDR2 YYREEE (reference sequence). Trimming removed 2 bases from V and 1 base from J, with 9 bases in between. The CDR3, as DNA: TGTGCCAGCAGCTTCGGGGGTGGGAACACTGAAGCTTTCTTT. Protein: CASSFGGGNTEAFF.

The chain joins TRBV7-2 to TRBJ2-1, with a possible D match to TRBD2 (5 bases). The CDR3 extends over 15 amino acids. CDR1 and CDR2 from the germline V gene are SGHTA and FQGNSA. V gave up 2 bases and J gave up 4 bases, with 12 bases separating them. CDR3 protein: CASSLRGKLYNEQFF. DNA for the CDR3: TGTGCCAGCAGCTTAAGAGGGAAACTATACAATGAGCAGTTCTTC.

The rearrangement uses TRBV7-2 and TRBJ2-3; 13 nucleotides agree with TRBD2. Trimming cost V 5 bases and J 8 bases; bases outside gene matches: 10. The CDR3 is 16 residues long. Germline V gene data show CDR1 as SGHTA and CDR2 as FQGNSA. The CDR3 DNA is TGTGCCAGCAGCCGGAGCACTAGCGGGGGGGCCGGTACGCAGTATTTT. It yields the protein CASSRSTSGGAGTQYF.

The CDR3 reads CASSQDRGREQYF. CDR3 in DNA: TGCGCCAGCAGCCAAGATCGAGGGCGCGAGCAGTACTTC. The genes are TRBV4-1 and TRBJ2-7; tentatively, D is TRBD2 (5 bases). The CDR3 loop spans 13 amino acids. Deletions cut 0 bases from V and 6 bases from J, with 9 bases between. Germline CDR1 MGHRA, CDR2 YSYEKL.

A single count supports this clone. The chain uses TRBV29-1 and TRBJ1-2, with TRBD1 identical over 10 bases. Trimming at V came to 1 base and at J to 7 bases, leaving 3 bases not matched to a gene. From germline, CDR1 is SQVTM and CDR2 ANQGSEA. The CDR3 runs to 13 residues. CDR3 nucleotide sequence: TGCAGCGTTGAAGGTCGACAGGGGGCTGGCTACACCTTC. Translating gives CSVEGRQGAGYTF.

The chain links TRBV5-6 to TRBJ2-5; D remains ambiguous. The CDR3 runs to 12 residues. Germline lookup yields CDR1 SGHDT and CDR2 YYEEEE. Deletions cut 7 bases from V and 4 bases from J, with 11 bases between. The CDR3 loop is CASSLSRETQYF. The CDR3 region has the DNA TGTGCCAGCTCCCTTAGCAGAGAGACCCAGTACTTC.

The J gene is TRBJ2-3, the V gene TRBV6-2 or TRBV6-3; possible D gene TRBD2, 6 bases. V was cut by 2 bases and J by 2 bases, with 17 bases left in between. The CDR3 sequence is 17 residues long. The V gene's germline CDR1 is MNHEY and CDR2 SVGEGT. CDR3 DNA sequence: TGTGCCAGCAGTTACCGGTCCGGGGGAACTTACACAGATACGCAGTATTTT. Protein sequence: CASSYRSGGTYTDTQYF.

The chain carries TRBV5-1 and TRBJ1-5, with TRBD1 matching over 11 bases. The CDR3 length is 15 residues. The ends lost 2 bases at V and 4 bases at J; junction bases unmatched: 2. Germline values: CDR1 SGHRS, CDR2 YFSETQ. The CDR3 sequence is CASSLGTGGNQPQHF. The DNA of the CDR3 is TGCGCCAGCAGCTTAGGGACAGGGGGTAATCAGCCCCAGCATTTT.